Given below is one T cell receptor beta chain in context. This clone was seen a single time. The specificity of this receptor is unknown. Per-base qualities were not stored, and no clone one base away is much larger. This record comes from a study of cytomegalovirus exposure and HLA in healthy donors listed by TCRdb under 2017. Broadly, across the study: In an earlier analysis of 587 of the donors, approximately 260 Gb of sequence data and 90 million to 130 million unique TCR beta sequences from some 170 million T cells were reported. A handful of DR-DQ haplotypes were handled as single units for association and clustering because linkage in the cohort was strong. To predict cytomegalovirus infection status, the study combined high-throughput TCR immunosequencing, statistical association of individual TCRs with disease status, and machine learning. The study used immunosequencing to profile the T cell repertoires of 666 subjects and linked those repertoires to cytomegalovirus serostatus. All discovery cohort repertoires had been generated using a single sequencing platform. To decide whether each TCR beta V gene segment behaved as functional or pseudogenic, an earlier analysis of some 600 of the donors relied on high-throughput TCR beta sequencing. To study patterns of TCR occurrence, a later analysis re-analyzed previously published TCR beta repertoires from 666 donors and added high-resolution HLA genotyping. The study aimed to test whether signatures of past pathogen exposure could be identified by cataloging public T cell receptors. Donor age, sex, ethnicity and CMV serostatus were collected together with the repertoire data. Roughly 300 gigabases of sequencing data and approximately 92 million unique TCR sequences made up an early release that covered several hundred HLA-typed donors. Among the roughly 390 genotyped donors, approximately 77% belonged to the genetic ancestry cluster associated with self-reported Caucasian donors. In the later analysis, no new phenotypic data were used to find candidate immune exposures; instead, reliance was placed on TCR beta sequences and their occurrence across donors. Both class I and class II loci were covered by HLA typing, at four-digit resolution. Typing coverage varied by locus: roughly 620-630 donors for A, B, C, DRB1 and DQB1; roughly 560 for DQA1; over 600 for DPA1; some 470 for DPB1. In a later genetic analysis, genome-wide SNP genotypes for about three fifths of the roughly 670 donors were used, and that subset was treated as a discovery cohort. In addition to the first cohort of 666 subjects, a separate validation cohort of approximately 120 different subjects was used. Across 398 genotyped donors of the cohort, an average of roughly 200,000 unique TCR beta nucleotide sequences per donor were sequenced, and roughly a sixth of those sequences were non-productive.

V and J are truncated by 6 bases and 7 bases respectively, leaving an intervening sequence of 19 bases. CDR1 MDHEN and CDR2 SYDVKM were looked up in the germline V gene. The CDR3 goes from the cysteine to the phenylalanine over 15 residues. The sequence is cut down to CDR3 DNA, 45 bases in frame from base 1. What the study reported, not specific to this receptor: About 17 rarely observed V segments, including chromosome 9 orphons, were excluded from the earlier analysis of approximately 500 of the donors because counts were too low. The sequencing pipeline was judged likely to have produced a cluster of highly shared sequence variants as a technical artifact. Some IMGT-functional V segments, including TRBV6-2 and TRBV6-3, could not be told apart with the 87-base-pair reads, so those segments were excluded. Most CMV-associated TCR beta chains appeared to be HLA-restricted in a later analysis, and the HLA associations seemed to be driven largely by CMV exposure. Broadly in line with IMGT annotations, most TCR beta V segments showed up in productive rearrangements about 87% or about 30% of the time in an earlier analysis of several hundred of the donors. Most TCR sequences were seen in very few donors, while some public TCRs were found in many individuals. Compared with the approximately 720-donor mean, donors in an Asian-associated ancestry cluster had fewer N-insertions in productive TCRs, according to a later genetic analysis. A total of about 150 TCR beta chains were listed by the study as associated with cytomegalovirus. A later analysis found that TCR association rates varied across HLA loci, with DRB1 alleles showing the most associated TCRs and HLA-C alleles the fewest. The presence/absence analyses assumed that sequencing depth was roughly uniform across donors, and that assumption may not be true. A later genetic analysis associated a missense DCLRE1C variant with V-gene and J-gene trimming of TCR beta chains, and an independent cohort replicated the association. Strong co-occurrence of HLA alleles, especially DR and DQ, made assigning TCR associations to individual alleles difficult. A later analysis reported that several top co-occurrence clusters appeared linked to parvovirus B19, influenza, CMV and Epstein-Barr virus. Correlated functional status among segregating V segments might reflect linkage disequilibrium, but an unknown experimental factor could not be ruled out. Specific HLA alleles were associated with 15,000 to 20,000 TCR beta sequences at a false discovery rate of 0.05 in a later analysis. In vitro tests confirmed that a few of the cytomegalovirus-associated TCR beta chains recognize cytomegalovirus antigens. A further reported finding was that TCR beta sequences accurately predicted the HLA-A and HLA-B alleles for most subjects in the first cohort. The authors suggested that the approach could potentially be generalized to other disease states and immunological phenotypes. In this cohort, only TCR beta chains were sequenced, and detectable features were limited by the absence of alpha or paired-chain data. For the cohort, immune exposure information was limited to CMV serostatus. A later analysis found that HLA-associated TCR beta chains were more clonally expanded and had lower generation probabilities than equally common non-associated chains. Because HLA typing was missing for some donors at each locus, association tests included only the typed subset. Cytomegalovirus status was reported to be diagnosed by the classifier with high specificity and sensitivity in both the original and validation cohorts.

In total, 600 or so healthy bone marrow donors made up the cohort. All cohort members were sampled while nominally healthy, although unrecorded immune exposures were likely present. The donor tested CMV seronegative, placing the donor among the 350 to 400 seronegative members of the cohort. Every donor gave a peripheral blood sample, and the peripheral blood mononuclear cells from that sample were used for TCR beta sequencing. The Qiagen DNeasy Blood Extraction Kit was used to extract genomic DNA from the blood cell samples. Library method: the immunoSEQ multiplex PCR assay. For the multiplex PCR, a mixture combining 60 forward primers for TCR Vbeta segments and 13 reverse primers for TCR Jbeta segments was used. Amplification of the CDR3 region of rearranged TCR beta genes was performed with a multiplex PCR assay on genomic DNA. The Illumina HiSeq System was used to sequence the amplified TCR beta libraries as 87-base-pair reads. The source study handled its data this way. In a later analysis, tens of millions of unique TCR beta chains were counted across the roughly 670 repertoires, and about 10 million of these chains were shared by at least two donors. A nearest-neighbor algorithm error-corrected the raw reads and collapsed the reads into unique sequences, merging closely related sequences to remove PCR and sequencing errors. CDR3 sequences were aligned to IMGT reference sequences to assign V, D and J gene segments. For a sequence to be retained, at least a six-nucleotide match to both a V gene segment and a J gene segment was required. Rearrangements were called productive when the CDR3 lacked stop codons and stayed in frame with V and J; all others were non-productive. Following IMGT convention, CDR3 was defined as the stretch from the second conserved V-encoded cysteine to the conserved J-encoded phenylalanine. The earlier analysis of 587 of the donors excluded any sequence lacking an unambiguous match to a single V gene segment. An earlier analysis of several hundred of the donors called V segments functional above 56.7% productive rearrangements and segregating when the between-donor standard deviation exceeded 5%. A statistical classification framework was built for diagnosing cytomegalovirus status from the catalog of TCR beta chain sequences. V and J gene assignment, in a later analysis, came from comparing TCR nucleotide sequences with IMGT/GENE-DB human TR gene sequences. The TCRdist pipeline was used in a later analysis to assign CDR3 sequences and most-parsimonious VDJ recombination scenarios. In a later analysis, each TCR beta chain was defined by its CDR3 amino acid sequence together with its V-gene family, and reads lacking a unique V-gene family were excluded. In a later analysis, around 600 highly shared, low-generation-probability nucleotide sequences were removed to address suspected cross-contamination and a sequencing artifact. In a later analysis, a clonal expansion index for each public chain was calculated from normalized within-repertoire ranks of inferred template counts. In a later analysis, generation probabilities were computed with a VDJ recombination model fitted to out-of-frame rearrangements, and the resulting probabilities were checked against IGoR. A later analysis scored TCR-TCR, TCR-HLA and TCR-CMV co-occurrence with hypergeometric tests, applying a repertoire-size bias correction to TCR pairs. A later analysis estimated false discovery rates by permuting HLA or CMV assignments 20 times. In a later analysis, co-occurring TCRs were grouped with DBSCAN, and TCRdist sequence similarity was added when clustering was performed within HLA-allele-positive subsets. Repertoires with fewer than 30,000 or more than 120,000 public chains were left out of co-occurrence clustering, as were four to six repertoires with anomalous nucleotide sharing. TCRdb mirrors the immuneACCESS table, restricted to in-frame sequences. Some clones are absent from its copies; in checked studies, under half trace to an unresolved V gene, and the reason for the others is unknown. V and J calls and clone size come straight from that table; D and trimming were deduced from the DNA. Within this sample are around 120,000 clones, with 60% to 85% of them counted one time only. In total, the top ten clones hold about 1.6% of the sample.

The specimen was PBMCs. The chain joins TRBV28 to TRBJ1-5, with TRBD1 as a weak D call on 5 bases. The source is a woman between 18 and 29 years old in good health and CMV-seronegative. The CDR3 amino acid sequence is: CASSLPDSTLQPQHF. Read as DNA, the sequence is TGTGCCAGCAGCCTTCCCGACAGTACGTTACAGCCCCAGCATTTT.